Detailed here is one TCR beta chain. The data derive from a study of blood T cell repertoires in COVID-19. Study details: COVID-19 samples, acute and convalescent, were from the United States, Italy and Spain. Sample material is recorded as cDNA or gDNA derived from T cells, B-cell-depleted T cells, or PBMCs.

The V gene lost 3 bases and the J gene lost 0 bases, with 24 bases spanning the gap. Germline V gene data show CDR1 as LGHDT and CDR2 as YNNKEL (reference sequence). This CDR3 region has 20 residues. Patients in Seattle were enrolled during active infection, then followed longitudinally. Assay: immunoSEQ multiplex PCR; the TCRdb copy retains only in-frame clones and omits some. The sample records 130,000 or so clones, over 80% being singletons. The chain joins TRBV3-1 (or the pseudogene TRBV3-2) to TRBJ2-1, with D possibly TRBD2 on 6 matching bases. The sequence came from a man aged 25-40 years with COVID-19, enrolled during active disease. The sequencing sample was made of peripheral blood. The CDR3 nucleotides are TGTGCCAGCAGCCATGGAGAATTTTCTAGCGCCTGGAGCTCCTACAATGAGCAGTTCTTC. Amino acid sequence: CASSHGEFSSAWSSYNEQFF.